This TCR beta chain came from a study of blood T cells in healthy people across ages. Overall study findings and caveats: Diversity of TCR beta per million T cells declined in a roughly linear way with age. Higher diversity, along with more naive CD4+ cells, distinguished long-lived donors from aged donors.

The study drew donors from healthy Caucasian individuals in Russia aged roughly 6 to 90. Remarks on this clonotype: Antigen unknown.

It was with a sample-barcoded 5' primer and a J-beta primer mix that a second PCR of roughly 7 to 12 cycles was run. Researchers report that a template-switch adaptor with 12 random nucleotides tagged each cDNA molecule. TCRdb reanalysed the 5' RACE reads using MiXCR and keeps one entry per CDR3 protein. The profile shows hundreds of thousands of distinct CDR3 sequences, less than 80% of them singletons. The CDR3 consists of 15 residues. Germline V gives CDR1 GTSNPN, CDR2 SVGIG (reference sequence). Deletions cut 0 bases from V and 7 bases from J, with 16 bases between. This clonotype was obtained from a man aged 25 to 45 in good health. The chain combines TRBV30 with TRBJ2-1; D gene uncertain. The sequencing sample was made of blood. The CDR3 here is CAWSVGIREWNEQFF. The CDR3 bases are TGTGCCTGGAGTGTGGGGATAAGGGAATGGAATGAGCAGTTCTTC. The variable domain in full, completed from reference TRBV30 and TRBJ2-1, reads SQTIHQWPATLVQPVGSPLSLECTVEGTSNPNLYWYRQAAGRGLQLLFYSVGIGQISSEVPQNLSASRPQDRQFILSSKKLLLSDSGFYLCAWSVGIREWNEQFFGPGTRLTVL.